Each of the 26 T cell receptor beta chains below was sequenced from the same sample in a study of T cells after yellow fever vaccination. TCRdb reprocessed the 5' RACE reads with MiXCR, giving one entry per CDR3 protein. This table holds approximately 12,000 distinct CDR3 sequences, under 5.5% found once. The sample was PBMCs, either bulk or a sorted T-cell subset (CD4+, CD8+, memory, or dextramer-sorted; not recorded which), taken 45 days after the yellow fever booster vaccination. These receptors were collected from a man aged 25 to 45 who received the YFV17D yellow fever vaccine.

This clonotype was observed many times. The chain employs TRBV5-1 and TRBJ2-7; 11 bases agree with TRBD1. The CDR3 contains 15 residues. Germline CDR1 reads SGHRS; CDR2 reads YFSETQ. With 2 bases clipped from V and 4 bases from J, the junction kept 5 bases outside the gene matches. In nucleotides, the CDR3 is TGCGCCAGCAGCTTTCTCCGGGACAGGGGGTACGAGCAGTACTTC. Protein sequence: CASSFLRDRGYEQYF.

This clonotype occurred many times. CDR3 sequence (DNA): TGCAGTGCTGCCCCGGGACAAACTCCCACGTTGACTGGAAACACCATATATTTT. Amino acids: CSAAPGQTPTLTGNTIYF. This chain uses TRBV20-1 with TRBJ1-3, with a tentative D call TRBD1 (6 bases). This CDR3 is 18 amino acids long. Per germline, CDR1 DFQATT and CDR2 SNEGSKA (reference sequence). V gave up 5 bases and J gave up 2 bases, with 25 bases separating them.

This clonotype has a count of ten or more. V is TRBV12-3 or TRBV12-4 and J is TRBJ2-6; D call uncertain. The CDR3 has 13 residues. Trimming shortened V by 10 bases and J by 7 bases, and 14 bases separated the two germline ends. CDR3 residues: CAIFPAGANVLTF. The CDR3, as DNA: TGTGCCATCTTCCCAGCAGGAGCCAACGTCCTGACTTTC.

This clonotype was detected many times. The V call is TRBV6-5, the J call TRBJ2-3; 16 nucleotides agree with TRBD2. Per germline, CDR1 MNHEY and CDR2 SVGAGI. The CDR3 spans 17 residues. The J segment lost 3 bases and the V segment lost 4 bases, leaving 4 bases of the junction unmatched. CDR3 region: CASSLPGLAGGTDTQYF. The CDR3 DNA follows: TGTGCCAGCAGTTTACCGGGACTAGCGGGAGGGACAGATACGCAGTATTTT.

This clonotype was recorded at least ten times. The chain joins TRBV30 to TRBJ1-1; D not certain. V shed 0 bases and J shed 5 bases, with 13 bases lying between them. There are 14 residues in the CDR3. Germline CDR1 is GTSNPN and CDR2 is SVGIG (reference sequence). The CDR3 protein is CAWSVGKWGTEAFF. CDR3 sequence (DNA): TGTGCCTGGAGTGTAGGGAAATGGGGAACTGAAGCTTTCTTT.

This clonotype was detected ten times or more. This rearrangement joins TRBV28 to TRBJ1-3, with a possible D match to TRBD1 (5 bases). CDR3 length: 15 amino acids. The ends were cut back, 1 base at V and 2 bases at J, with 9 bases in the middle. Germline V gives CDR1 MDHEN, CDR2 SYDVKM. The CDR3 sequence is CASSLYWGTGNTIYF. The CDR3 DNA sequence: TGTGCCAGCAGTTTATACTGGGGGACTGGAAACACCATATATTTT.

This clonotype has a count of ten or more. The chain has TRBV7-8 and TRBJ2-7; 8 nucleotides align to TRBD1. This CDR3 comprises 17 residues. The junction had 9 bases not matched to a gene; V was cut back by 1 base and J by 1 base. Germline-derived CDR1 and CDR2 are SGHVS and FQNEAQ. CDR3 protein: CASSLVLRDRQSYEQYF. The CDR3 DNA follows: TGTGCCAGCAGCTTAGTCCTGAGGGACAGGCAGTCCTACGAGCAGTACTTC.

At least ten counts were recorded for this clonotype. J is TRBJ1-1 and V is TRBV9, with a weak D call TRBD1 (6 bases). Germline V gene sequence: CDR1 SGDLS, CDR2 YYNGEE. Trimming pared 3 bases from V and 4 bases from J, leaving 19 bases between. The CDR3 has 16 residues. The CDR3 coding sequence is TGTGCCAGCAGCGCACGGCCCCAGGGGATGAGCACTGAAGCTTTCTTT. Translation gives CASSARPQGMSTEAFF.

This clonotype is medium-sized within its sample. The genes are TRBV7-9 and TRBJ1-1; a possible D gene is TRBD1 (5 bases). V shed 5 bases and J shed 6 bases, with 13 bases lying between them. The CDR3 is 13 residues long. Germline values: CDR1 SEHNR, CDR2 FQNEAQ (reference sequence). As DNA, the CDR3 is TGTGCCAGCAGCAATACCGGGACCTCTGAAGCTTTCTTT. Translation gives CASSNTGTSEAFF.

This clonotype was found many times. The chain uses TRBV4-2 and TRBJ2-3, with 7 bases aligning to TRBD1. The CDR3 is made up of 18 amino acids. Germline assignment: CDR1 LGHNA and CDR2 YNFKEQ. Unmatched junction bases numbered 20, after V lost 0 bases and J lost 11 bases. In nucleotides, the CDR3 is TGTGCCAGCAGCCAAGATCAACAGGGGACAAGCTTCGAGATTATGCAGTATTTT. This gives the protein CASSQDQQGTSFEIMQYF.

This clonotype showed up many times. The V and J genes are TRBV20-1 and TRBJ1-5; weak D call: TRBD1 (6 bases). Germline V gene data show CDR1 as DFQATT and CDR2 as SNEGSKA (reference sequence). The V end lost 2 bases, the J end lost 3 bases, and 14 bases lay between the germline ends. This CDR3 comprises 15 residues. The CDR3 bases are TGCAGTGCTAGATCGGTCAGGGGCGACAATCAGCCCCAGCATTTT. Translating it yields CSARSVRGDNQPQHF.

This clonotype was picked up many times. The chain recombines TRBV5-6 with TRBJ2-7; 7 nucleotides agree with TRBD1. V was clipped by 3 bases and J by 3 bases; unmatched bases: 9. CDR3 size: 15 residues. The germline V gene has CDR1 SGHDT and CDR2 YYEEEE. CDR3 sequence: CASSSQDRRFYEQYF. CDR3 in DNA: TGTGCCAGCAGCTCCCAGGACAGGAGATTCTACGAGCAGTACTTC. Filled out from reference TRBV5-6 and TRBJ2-7, the complete variable domain reads DAGVTQSPTHLIKTRGQQVTLRCSPKSGHDTVSWYQQALGQGPQFIFQYYEEEERQRGNFPDRFSGHQFPNYSSELNVNALLLGDSALYLCASSSQDRRFYEQYFGPGTRLTVT.

This clonotype was seen repeatedly, ten times or more. The genes are TRBV5-4 and TRBJ2-1; 11 bases agree with TRBD2. Per germline, CDR1 SGHNT and CDR2 YYREEE (reference sequence). The length of the CDR3 is 17 residues. After removal of 0 bases from V and 7 bases from J, the junction contained 9 bases not matched to a gene. CDR3 residues: CASSLGGTSGSWNEQFF. In DNA, the CDR3 is TGTGCCAGCAGCTTGGGGGGCACTAGCGGGAGTTGGAATGAGCAGTTCTTC.

This clonotype appeared many times. The V gene is TRBV12-3 or TRBV12-4, the J gene TRBJ2-5; D is ambiguous. V was clipped by 3 bases and J by 7 bases, with 12 bases between them. The CDR3 runs 13 residues. CDR3 amino acids: CASSFQVPGTQYF. For the CDR3, the DNA is TGTGCCAGCAGTTTTCAAGTTCCAGGGACCCAGTACTTC.

This clonotype was counted at least ten times. The chain uses TRBV20-1 and TRBJ1-1; D uncertain. Germline V gene lookup returns CDR1 DFQATT and CDR2 SNEGSKA (reference sequence). CDR3 size: 12 residues. Trimming left V 4 bases short and J 2 bases short, with 8 bases between. This CDR3 is CSAKDGNTEAFF. The CDR3 DNA follows: TGCAGTGCTAAAGATGGAAACACTGAAGCTTTCTTT.

At least ten counts were recorded for this clonotype. One end of the junction does not line up with germline, which may come from a read error. The rearrangement joins TRBV10-3 to TRBJ2-7; a possible D gene is TRBD2 (5 bases). Germline loops: CDR1 ENHRY, CDR2 SYGVKD. The CDR3 contains 13 residues. The CDR3 protein is CAISPGKTYDQYF. The DNA for the CDR3 is TGTGCCATCAGCCCGGGGAAGACCTACGACCAGTACTTC.

This clonotype was counted at least ten times. This sequence joins TRBV28 and TRBJ2-1; TRBD2 aligns across 9 bases. CDR1 and CDR2 (germline): MDHEN, SYDVKM. Trimming took 7 bases from V and 7 from J; bases not matched to a gene: 14. The length of the CDR3 is 16 residues. In DNA form, the CDR3 reads TGTGCCAGCACCGAAACTCCGGGACTAGCCTTGAATGAGCAGTTCTTC. It is translated as CASTETPGLALNEQFF.

This clonotype has ten or more counts. V is TRBV11-2 and J is TRBJ2-1, with TRBD2 identical over 7 bases. V was clipped by 1 base and J by 7 bases; unmatched bases: 4. Germline V gives CDR1 SGHAT, CDR2 FQNNGV. This CDR3 is built from 14 residues. CDR3 DNA: TGTGCCAGCAGCTTAGGATGGGGGGGGAATGAGCAGTTCTTC. The encoded protein is CASSLGWGGNEQFF.

The rearrangement links TRBV10-3 to TRBJ2-3; TRBD1 might be the D (7 bases). Germline-derived CDR1 and CDR2 are ENHRY and SYGVKD. CDR3 length: 15 amino acids. The V end was cut by 8 bases, the J end by 6 bases, with 21 bases between. The CDR3 nucleotides read TGTGCCATCGGGGGGACAGACCCCGAGCGGGATACGCAGTATTTT. This codes for CAIGGTDPERDTQYF.

This clonotype was observed many times. The chain is built from TRBV7-2 and TRBJ2-5, with D hard to call. The V gene lost 2 bases and the J gene lost 4 bases, with 5 bases spanning the gap. Germline V gene sequence: CDR1 SGHTA, CDR2 FQGNSA. The CDR3 length is 12 residues. The CDR3 region has the DNA TGTGCCAGCAGCTTAATTTCAGAGACCCAGTACTTC. Translation gives CASSLISETQYF.

At least ten counts were recorded for this clonotype. The rearrangement uses TRBV12-3 or TRBV12-4 and TRBJ2-1; tentatively, D is TRBD1 (5 bases). This CDR3 region has 16 residues. V was cut by 6 bases and J by 3 bases, with 18 bases left in between. CDR3 protein: CASRRDLGLGYNEQFF. Written as DNA, the CDR3 is TGTGCCAGCAGACGCGACTTGGGGCTAGGCTACAATGAGCAGTTCTTC.

In its sample, this clonotype was seen many times. V is TRBV5-1 and J is TRBJ2-7, with D perhaps TRBD1 (6 bases). The CDR3 contains 14 residues. The germline V gene encodes CDR1 SGHRS and CDR2 YFSETQ. The V and J ends lost 7 bases and 1 base respectively, with 15 bases between them. DNA of the CDR3: TGCGCCAGCGGCACGACAGGCACGTCCTACGAGCAGTACTTC. Its protein is CASGTTGTSYEQYF.

In its sample, this clonotype was seen many times. The chain uses TRBV10-3 and TRBJ2-5; a possible D gene is TRBD1 (7 bases). V gave up 6 bases and J gave up 1 base, with 9 bases separating them. The CDR3 totals 13 residues. Germline CDR1 and CDR2: ENHRY and SYGVKD. CDR3 DNA sequence: TGTGCCATCAGGCGGGACAGCCAAGAGACCCAGTACTTC. Translation: CAIRRDSQETQYF.

This clonotype was detected many times. The chain combines TRBV6-5 with TRBJ2-7; D is perhaps TRBD1 (5 bases). V lost 2 bases, J lost 1 base, and 9 bases lay in between. This CDR3 has 14 residues. Per the germline V gene, CDR1 is MNHEY and CDR2 is SVGAGI. The CDR3 region is CASSYGSGSYEQYF. The CDR3, as DNA: TGTGCCAGCAGTTACGGATCAGGGTCCTACGAGCAGTACTTC.

Ten or more counts support this clonotype. This chain joins TRBV19 and TRBJ1-3; D not certain. V shed 2 bases and J shed 0 bases, with 5 bases lying between them. CDR1 and CDR2 from the germline V gene are LNHDA and SQIVND (reference sequence). The length of the CDR3 is 14 residues. CDR3 sequence (DNA): TGTGCCAGTAGTATAATCAGCTCTGGAAACACCATATATTTT. It translates to CASSIISSGNTIYF. Combining the CDR3 with reference TRBV19 and TRBJ1-3 gives the whole variable domain DGGITQSPKYLFRKEGQNVTLSCEQNLNHDAMYWYRQDPGQGLRLIYYSQIVNDFQKGDIAEGYSVSREKKESFPLTVTSAQKNPTAFYLCASSIISSGNTIYFGEGSWLTVV.

This clonotype was detected ten times or more. The rearrangement uses TRBV5-4 and TRBJ2-4; tentatively, D is TRBD1 or TRBD2 (6 bases each). The CDR3 extends over 14 amino acids. Germline V gene lookup returns CDR1 SGHNT and CDR2 YYREEE (reference sequence). Deletions cut 2 bases from V and 5 bases from J, with 11 bases between. The CDR3 nucleotides read TGTGCCAGCAGCTTTGGGGGGCTGGAAAACATTCAGTACTTC. Protein product: CASSFGGLENIQYF.